The rows below give T cell receptor beta chains drawn from one sample of a study of tumor-infiltrating lymphocytes in localized non-small cell lung cancer. Some clones are missing from TCRdb's copy, which holds only in-frame ones; the method was immunoSEQ multiplex PCR. This sample yields 10,000 to 15,000 clones, of which roughly 67% are seen a single time; roughly 7% belongs to the top ten. Sequencing was done on a sample of lung tumor tissue. These receptors all stem from a human donor with non-small cell lung cancer. Each CDR3 is given with its conserved first and last residue. Each record gives: clone size, V gene, D gene, J gene, CDR3 protein, CDR3 DNA. D genes are given only for firm matches. Clone size is stated in some rows and not others, as once, few, many or a class when expanded.

-	TRBV7-2	-	TRBJ2-4	CASSLLGGQNIQYF	TGTGCCAGCAGCTTACTTGGGGGCCAAAACATTCAGTACTTC
few	TRBV14	TRBD1	TRBJ1-2	CASSPLGQGVNLNYGYTF	TGTGCCAGCAGCCCGTTGGGACAGGGGGTCAACTTAAACTATGGCTACACCTTC
-	TRBV15	TRBD2	TRBJ2-5	CATSRERTSRETQYF	TGTGCCACCAGCAGGGAGAGGACTAGCCGAGAGACCCAGTACTTC
-	TRBV29-1	-	TRBJ1-1	CSVESDYGSEAFF	TGCAGCGTTGAGTCGGACTACGGCTCTGAAGCTTTCTTT
medium-sized	TRBV29-1	TRBD1	TRBJ1-1	CSALTGSTEAFF	TGCAGCGCATTGACAGGGTCCACTGAAGCTTTCTTT
-	TRBV5-1	-	TRBJ2-3	CASSPADVRTDTQYF	TGCGCCAGCAGCCCAGCGGATGTCCGCACAGATACGCAGTATTTT
-	TRBV6-5	-	TRBJ1-1	CASGQPGATEAFF	TGTGCCAGCGGCCAGCCCGGTGCCACTGAAGCTTTCTTT
-	TRBV10-1	TRBD1	TRBJ2-1	CASSVSDRGKYNEQFF	TGCGCCAGCAGTGTTTCGGACAGGGGAAAGTACAATGAGCAGTTCTTC
-	TRBV28	TRBD1	TRBJ1-1	CASSPQGATAFF	TGTGCCAGCAGCCCACAGGGGGCGACAGCTTTCTTT
few	TRBV6-6	-	TRBJ1-1	CASSYRDTEAFF	TGTGCCAGCAGTTACAGGGACACTGAAGCTTTCTTT
-	TRBV7-6	TRBD2	TRBJ2-2	CASSWRATSGAYPTGELFF	TGTGCCAGCAGCTGGAGGGCGACTAGCGGGGCTTACCCAACCGGGGAGCTGTTTTTT
few	TRBV14	-	TRBJ1-6	CASSRATTRISPLHF	TGTGCCAGCAGCCGCGCGACCACCCGGATTTCGCCCCTCCACTTT
-	TRBV19	-	TRBJ2-2	CASSIVSVNTGELFF	TGTGCCAGTAGTATAGTATCCGTGAACACCGGGGAGCTGTTTTTT
few	TRBV5-6	-	TRBJ1-2	CASSLEGRSGYTF	TGTGCCAGCAGCTTGGAAGGGAGGAGCGGCTACACCTTC
-	TRBV5-1	TRBD2	TRBJ2-6	CASSLGTGGSGANVLTF	TGCGCCAGCAGCTTGGGGACGGGGGGGTCTGGGGCCAACGTCCTGACTTTC
-	TRBV5-1	-	TRBJ2-7	CASSLRWSAYYEQYF	TGCGCCAGCAGCTTGCGATGGAGCGCATACTACGAGCAGTACTTC
-	TRBV10-3	TRBD1	TRBJ2-2	CAISEHGDGQGDTGELFF	TGTGCCATCAGTGAACACGGGGATGGACAGGGGGACACCGGGGAGCTGTTTTTT
few	TRBV4-1	-	TRBJ1-2	CASSQVAGHYGYTF	TGCGCCAGCAGCCAAGTCGCAGGACACTATGGCTACACCTTC
-	TRBV5-4	-	TRBJ2-2	CASSSTGFSHPGELFF	TGTGCCAGCAGCTCGACAGGTTTTTCTCACCCCGGGGAGCTGTTTTTT
few	TRBV6-5	-	TRBJ2-3	CASSWGAGIDTQYF	TGTGCCAGCAGTTGGGGAGCGGGTATAGATACGCAGTATTTT
-	TRBV18	TRBD1	TRBJ1-1	CASSRDSMNTEAFF	TGTGCCAGCTCACGGGACAGCATGAACACTGAAGCTTTCTTT
medium-sized	TRBV5-6	-	TRBJ2-7	CASSLAALRRVLLF	TGTGCCAGCAGCTTGGCCGCCCTCCGAAGGGTTCTTCTTTTC
-	TRBV27	TRBD1	TRBJ2-7	CAAGNWQGVEQYF	TGTGCCGCCGGGAACTGGCAGGGGGTCGAGCAGTACTTC
-	TRBV30	-	TRBJ1-1	CAWSDVAFF	TGTGCCTGGAGTGATGTGGCTTTCTTT
-	TRBV6-4	-	TRBJ1-5	CAGKKGGNQPQHF	TGTGCCGGCAAAAAAGGGGGCAATCAGCCCCAGCATTTT
few	TRBV7-9	-	TRBJ2-7	CASGSSWALEQYF	TGTGCCAGCGGGTCCTCGTGGGCGCTCGAGCAGTACTTC
-	TRBV7-9	-	TRBJ1-2	CASSWDWDYGYTF	TGTGCCAGCAGCTGGGACTGGGACTATGGCTACACCTTC
once	TRBV10-3	TRBD1	TRBJ2-2	CAITRTGGSAGTGELFF	TGTGCCATCACCAGGACAGGCGGATCGGCAGGGACCGGGGAGCTGTTTTTT
medium-sized	TRBV5-8	-	TRBJ2-2	CASSPATGSGELFF	TGTGCCAGCAGCCCGGCGACGGGATCCGGGGAGCTGTTTTTT
once	TRBV5-1	-	TRBJ2-7	CASSLGQGLPYEQYF	TGCGCCAGCAGCTTGGGGCAGGGGCTTCCCTACGAGCAGTACTTC
medium-sized	TRBV19	-	TRBJ1-2	CASSMQRDGYTF	TGTGCCAGTAGTATGCAGAGGGATGGCTACACCTTC
few	TRBV6-5	-	TRBJ1-5	CASSDRNQPQHF	TGTGCCAGCAGCGACAGAAATCAGCCCCAGCATTTT
-	TRBV5-1	TRBD2	TRBJ2-7	CASRETSGGLRQYF	TGCGCCAGCAGGGAGACTAGCGGGGGGCTAAGGCAGTACTTC
-	TRBV30	-	TRBJ2-7	CAWSPRGFYEQYF	TGTGCCTGGAGCCCCAGGGGATTCTACGAGCAGTACTTC
few	TRBV10-2	-	TRBJ1-2	CASSTSPASVSYGYTF	TGCGCCAGCAGTACAAGTCCCGCGAGCGTCTCCTATGGCTACACCTTC
-	TRBV29-1	-	TRBJ2-7	CSVGWQGGYYEQYF	TGCAGCGTTGGTTGGCAGGGGGGATACTACGAGCAGTACTTC
-	TRBV29-1	TRBD2	TRBJ2-3	CSGVAGATDTQYF	TGCAGCGGTGTAGCGGGGGCCACAGATACGCAGTATTTT
-	TRBV6-5	-	TRBJ2-7	CASSPRGQLYEQYF	TGTGCCAGCAGTCCCAGAGGACAGCTCTACGAGCAGTACTTC
-	TRBV6-6	TRBD1	TRBJ1-4	CASTKLLDRGYEKLFF	TGTGCCAGCACTAAACTCCTGGACAGGGGTTACGAAAAACTGTTTTTT
-	TRBV5-1	TRBD2	TRBJ2-7	CASQPGLGNYEQYF	TGCGCCAGTCAACCGGGACTAGGCAACTACGAGCAGTACTTC
once	TRBV18	-	TRBJ2-7	CASSLSTGTYEQYF	TGTGCCAGCTCACTTTCGACAGGTACCTACGAGCAGTACTTC
-	TRBV5-6	TRBD1	TRBJ1-4	CASSFTGQGYEKLFF	TGTGCCAGCAGCTTTACAGGACAGGGGTACGAAAAACTGTTTTTT
-	TRBV9	TRBD2	TRBJ2-1	CASSTRTSGNEQFF	TGTGCCAGCAGCACCCGAACTAGCGGCAATGAGCAGTTCTTC